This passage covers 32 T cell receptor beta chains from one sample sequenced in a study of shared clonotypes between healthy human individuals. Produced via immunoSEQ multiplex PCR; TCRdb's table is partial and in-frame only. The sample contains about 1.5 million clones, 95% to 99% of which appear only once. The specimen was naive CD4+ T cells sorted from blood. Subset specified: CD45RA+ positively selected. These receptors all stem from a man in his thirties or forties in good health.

The CDR3 coding sequence is TGCAGCGTTGAAGGCGGGACCGGAGATACGCAGTATTTT. It yields the protein CSVEGGTGDTQYF. The chain is built from TRBV29-1 and TRBJ2-3; D perhaps matches TRBD2 (6 bases). In germline, CDR1 is SQVTM, CDR2 ANQGSEA. The length of the CDR3 is 13 residues. Trimming cost V 1 base and J 5 bases, with 10 bases left between them.

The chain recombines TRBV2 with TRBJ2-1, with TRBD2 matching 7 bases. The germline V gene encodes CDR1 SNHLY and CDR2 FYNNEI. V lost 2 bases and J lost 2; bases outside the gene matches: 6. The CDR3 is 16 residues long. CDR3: CASSELSSGAYNEQFF. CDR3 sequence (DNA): TGTGCCAGCAGTGAATTGTCTAGCGGTGCCTACAATGAGCAGTTCTTC.

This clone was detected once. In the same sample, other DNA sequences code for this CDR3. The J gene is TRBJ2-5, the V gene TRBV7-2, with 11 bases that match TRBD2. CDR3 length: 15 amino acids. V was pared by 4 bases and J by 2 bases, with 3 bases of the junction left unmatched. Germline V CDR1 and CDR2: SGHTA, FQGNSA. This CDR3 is CASSSRLAGQETQYF. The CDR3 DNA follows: TGTGCCAGCAGCTCGAGACTAGCGGGACAAGAGACCCAGTACTTC. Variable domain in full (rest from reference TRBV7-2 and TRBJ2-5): GAGVSQSPSNKVTEKGKDVELRCDPISGHTALYWYRQSLGQGLEFLIYFQGNSAPDKSGLPSDRFSAERTGGSVSTLTIQRTQQEDSAVYLCASSSRLAGQETQYFGPGTRLLVL.

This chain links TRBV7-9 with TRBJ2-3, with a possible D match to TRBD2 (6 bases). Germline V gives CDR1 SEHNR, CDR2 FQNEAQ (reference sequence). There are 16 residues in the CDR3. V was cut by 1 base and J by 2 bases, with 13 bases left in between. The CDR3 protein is CASSLVTSIYTDTQYF. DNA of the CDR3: TGTGCCAGCAGCTTAGTAACTAGCATCTACACAGATACGCAGTATTTT.

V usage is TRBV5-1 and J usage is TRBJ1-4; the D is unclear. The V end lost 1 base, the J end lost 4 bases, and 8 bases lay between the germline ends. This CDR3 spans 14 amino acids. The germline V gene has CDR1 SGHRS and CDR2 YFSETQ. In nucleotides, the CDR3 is TGCGCCAGCAGCTTGACGGTGAATAATGAAAAACTGTTTTTT. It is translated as CASSLTVNNEKLFF. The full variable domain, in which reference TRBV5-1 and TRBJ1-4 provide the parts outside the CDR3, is KAGVTQTPRYLIKTRGQQVTLSCSPISGHRSVSWYQQTPGQGLQFLFEYFSETQRNKGNFPGRFSGRQFSNSRSEMNVSTLELGDSALYLCASSLTVNNEKLFFGSGTQLSVL.

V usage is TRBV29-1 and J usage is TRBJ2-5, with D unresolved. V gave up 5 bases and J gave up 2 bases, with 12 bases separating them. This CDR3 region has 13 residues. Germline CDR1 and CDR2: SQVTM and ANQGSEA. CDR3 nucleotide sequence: TGCAGCGTTCTCAGAGATATTCAAGAGACCCAGTACTTC. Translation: CSVLRDIQETQYF.

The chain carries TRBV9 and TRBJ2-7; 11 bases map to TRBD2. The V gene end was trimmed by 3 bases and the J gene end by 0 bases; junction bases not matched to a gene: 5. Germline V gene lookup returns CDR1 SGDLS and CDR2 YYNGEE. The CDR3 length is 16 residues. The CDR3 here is CASSATSGGSSYEQYF. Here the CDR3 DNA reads TGTGCCAGCAGCGCCACTAGCGGGGGAAGCTCCTACGAGCAGTACTTC.

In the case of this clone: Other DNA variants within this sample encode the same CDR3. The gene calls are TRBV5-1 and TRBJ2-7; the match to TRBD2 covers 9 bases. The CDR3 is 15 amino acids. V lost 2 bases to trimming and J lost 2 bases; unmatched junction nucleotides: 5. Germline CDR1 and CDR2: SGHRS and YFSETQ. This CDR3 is CASSFGLAGTYEQYF. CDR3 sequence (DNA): TGCGCCAGCAGCTTTGGTCTAGCGGGGACCTACGAGCAGTACTTC.

CDR3 residues: CASSLGGRGANTGELFF. The CDR3 DNA reads TGCGCCAGCAGCCTAGGGGGTCGGGGGGCGAACACCGGGGAGCTGTTTTTT. This chain uses TRBV4-3 with TRBJ2-2, with D tentatively TRBD2 (7 bases). The V end lost 4 bases, the J end lost 0 bases, and 15 bases lay between the germline ends. The CDR3 length is 17 residues. Germline V gives CDR1 LGHNA, CDR2 YSLEER.

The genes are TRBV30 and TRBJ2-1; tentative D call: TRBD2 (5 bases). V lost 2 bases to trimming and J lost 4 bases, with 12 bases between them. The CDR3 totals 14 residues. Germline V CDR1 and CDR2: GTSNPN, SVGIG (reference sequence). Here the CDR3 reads CAWSSKRGYNEQFF. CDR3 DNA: TGTGCCTGGAGTAGTAAGAGAGGGTACAATGAGCAGTTCTTC. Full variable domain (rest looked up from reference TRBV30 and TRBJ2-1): SQTIHQWPATLVQPVGSPLSLECTVEGTSNPNLYWYRQAAGRGLQLLFYSVGIGQISSEVPQNLSASRPQDRQFILSSKKLLLSDSGFYLCAWSSKRGYNEQFFGPGTRLTVL.

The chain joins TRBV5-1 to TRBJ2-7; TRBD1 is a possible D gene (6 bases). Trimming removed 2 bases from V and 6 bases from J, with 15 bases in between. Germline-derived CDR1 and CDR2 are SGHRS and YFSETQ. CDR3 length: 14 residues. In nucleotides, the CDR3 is TGCGCCAGCAGCTTACAGGGAAAAACAAGCGAGCAGTACTTC. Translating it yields CASSLQGKTSEQYF.

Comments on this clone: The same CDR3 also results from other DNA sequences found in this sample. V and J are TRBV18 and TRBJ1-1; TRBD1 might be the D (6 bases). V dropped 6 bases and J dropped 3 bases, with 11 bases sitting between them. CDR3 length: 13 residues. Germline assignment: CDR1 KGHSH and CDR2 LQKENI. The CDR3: CASSQGRDTEAFF. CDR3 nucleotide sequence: TGTGCCAGCTCCCAGGGGCGGGACACTGAAGCTTTCTTT.

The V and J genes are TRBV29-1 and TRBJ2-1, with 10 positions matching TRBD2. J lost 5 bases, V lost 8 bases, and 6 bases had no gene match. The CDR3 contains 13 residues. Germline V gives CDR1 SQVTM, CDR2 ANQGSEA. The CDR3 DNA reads TGCAGCCTAGGACTAGCGGCTGACAATGAGCAGTTCTTC. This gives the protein CSLGLAADNEQFF.

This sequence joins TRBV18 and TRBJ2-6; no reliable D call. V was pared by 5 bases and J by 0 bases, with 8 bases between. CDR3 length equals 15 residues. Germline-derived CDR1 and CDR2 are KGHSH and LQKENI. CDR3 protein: CASSASHSGANVLTF. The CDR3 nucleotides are TGTGCCAGCTCAGCGTCCCACTCTGGGGCCAACGTCCTGACTTTC. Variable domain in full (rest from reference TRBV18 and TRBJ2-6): NAGVMQNPRHLVRRRGQEARLRCSPMKGHSHVYWYRQLPEEGLKFMVYLQKENIIDESGMPKERFSAEFPKEGPSILRIQQVVRGDSAAYFCASSASHSGANVLTFGAGSRLTVL.

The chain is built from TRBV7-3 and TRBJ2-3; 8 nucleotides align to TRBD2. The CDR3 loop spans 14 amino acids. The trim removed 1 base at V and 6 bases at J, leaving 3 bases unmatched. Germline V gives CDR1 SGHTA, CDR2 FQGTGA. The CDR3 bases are TGTGCCAGCAGCTTAATAGCGGGATTGGATACGCAGTATTTT. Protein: CASSLIAGLDTQYF.

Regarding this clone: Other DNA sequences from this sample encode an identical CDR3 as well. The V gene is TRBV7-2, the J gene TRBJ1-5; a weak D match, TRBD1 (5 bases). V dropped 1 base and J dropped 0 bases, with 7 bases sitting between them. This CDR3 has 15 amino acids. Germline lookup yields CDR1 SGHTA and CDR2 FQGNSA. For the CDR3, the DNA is TGTGCCAGCAGCTTAGAGGGGACTAGCAATCAGCCCCAGCATTTT. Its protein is CASSLEGTSNQPQHF.

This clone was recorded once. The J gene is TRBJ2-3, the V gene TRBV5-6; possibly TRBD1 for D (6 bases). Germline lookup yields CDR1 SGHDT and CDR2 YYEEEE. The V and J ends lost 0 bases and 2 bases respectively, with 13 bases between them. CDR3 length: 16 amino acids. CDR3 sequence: CASSLVRRTATDTQYF. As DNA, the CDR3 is TGTGCCAGCAGCTTGGTTAGGAGGACAGCCACAGATACGCAGTATTTT.

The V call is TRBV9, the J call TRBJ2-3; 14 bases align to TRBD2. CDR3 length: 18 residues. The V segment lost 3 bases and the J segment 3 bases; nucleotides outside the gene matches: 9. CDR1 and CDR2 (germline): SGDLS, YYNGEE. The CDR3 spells CASSEGTSGGGATDTQYF. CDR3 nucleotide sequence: TGTGCCAGCAGCGAGGGGACTAGCGGGGGAGGGGCAACAGATACGCAGTATTTT.

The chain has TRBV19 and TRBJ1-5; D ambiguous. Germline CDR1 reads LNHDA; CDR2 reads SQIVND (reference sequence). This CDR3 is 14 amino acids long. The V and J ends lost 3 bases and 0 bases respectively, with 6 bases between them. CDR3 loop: CASSMRNSNQPQHF. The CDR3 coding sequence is TGTGCCAGTAGTATGAGAAATAGCAATCAGCCCCAGCATTTT.

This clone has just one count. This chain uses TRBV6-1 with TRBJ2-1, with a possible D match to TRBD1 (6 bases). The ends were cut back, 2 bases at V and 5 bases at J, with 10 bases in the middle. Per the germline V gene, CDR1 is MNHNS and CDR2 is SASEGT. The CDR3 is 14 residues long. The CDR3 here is CASSESGHNNEQFF. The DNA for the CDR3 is TGTGCCAGCAGTGAATCGGGACACAACAATGAGCAGTTCTTC.

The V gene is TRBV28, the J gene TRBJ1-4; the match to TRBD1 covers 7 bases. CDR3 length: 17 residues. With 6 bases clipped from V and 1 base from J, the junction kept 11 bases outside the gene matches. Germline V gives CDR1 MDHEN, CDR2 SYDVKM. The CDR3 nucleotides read TGTGCCAGCAGCTCGGCCCGGGACAGTAAAACTAATGAAAAACTGTTTTTT. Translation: CASSSARDSKTNEKLFF.

The CDR3 sequence: CASSSATSTDTQYF. CDR3 nucleotide sequence: TGCGCCAGTTCCTCGGCAACTAGCACAGATACGCAGTATTTT. The gene calls are TRBV10-1 and TRBJ2-3; unclear D gene. V was shortened by 9 bases and J by 0 bases, with 13 bases between the two germline ends. The CDR3 is 14 residues long. Germline CDR1 and CDR2: WNHNN and SYGVQD (reference sequence).

The DNA for the CDR3 is TGCGCCAGCAGCCCCGGGACGGAAGGAAACACCATATATTTT. Its translation is CASSPGTEGNTIYF. This sequence joins TRBV5-1 and TRBJ1-3; D may be TRBD1 (5 bases). This CDR3 has 14 amino acids. Trimming pared 4 bases from V and 4 bases from J, leaving 12 bases between. The germline V gene encodes CDR1 SGHRS and CDR2 YFSETQ.

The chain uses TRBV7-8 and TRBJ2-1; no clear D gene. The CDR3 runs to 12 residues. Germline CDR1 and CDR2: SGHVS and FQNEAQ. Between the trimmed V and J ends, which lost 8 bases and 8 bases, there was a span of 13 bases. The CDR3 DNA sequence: TGTGCCAGCGGAATGAGGCGCGATGAGCAGTTCTTC. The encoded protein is CASGMRRDEQFF.

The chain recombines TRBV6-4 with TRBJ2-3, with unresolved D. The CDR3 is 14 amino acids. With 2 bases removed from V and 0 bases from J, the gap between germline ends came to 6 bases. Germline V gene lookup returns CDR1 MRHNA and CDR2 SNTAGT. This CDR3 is CASSDVDSTDTQYF. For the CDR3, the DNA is TGTGCCAGCAGTGACGTGGACAGCACAGATACGCAGTATTTT.

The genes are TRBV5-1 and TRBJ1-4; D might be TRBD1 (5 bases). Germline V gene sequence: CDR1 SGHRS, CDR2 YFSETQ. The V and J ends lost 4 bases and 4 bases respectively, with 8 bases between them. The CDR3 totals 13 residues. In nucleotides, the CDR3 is TGCGCCAGCAGCATCGGGGGTAATGAAAAACTGTTTTTT. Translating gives CASSIGGNEKLFF. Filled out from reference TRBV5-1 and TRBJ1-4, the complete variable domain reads KAGVTQTPRYLIKTRGQQVTLSCSPISGHRSVSWYQQTPGQGLQFLFEYFSETQRNKGNFPGRFSGRQFSNSRSEMNVSTLELGDSALYLCASSIGGNEKLFFGSGTQLSVL.

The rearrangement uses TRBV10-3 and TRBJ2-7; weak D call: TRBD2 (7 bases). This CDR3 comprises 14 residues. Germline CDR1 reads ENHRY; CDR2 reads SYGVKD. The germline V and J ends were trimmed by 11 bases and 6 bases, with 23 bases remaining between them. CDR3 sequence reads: CALRFGGASGEQYF. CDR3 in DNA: TGTGCCCTACGATTTGGGGGGGCCAGTGGCGAGCAGTACTTC.

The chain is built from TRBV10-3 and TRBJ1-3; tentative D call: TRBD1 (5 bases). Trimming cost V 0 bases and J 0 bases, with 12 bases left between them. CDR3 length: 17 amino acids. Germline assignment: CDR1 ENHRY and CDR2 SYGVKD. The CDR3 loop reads CAISESWGDPSGNTIYF. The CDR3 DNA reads TGTGCCATCAGTGAGTCGTGGGGGGACCCCTCTGGAAACACCATATATTTT.

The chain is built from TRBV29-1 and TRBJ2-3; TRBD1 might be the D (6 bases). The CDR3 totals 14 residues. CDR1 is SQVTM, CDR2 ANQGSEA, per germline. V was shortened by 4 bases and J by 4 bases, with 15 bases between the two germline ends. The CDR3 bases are TGCAGCGTTGGGACAGCCCTTACCCCAGATACGCAGTATTTT. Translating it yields CSVGTALTPDTQYF.

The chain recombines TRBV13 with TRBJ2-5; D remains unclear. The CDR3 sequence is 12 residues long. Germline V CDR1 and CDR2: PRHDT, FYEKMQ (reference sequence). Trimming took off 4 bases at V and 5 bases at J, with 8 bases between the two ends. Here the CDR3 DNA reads TGTGCCAGCAGCTCCGGTGGTGAGACCCAGTACTTC. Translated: CASSSGGETQYF. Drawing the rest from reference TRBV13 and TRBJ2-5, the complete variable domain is AAGVIQSPRHLIKEKRETATLKCYPIPRHDTVYWYQQGPGQDPQFLISFYEKMQSDKGSIPDRFSAQQFSDYHSELNMSSLELGDSALYFCASSSGGETQYFGPGTRLLVL.

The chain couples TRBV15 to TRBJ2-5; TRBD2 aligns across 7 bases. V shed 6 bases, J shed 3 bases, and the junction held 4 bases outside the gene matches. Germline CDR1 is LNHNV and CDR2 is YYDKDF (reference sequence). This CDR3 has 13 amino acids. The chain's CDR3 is CATRETSEETQYF. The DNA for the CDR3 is TGTGCCACCAGAGAAACTAGCGAAGAGACCCAGTACTTC.

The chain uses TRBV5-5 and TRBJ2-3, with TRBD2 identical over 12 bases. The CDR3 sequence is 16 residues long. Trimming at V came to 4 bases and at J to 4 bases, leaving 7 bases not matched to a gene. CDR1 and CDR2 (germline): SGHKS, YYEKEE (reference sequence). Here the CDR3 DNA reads TGTGCCAGCAGCCCCAGACTAGCGGGAGAGGCAGATACGCAGTATTTT. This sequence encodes CASSPRLAGEADTQYF. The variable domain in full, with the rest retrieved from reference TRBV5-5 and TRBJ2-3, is DAGVTQSPTHLIKTRGQQVTLRCSPISGHKSVSWYQQVLGQGPQFIFQYYEKEERGRGNFPDRFSARQFPNYSSELNVNALLLGDSALYLCASSPRLAGEADTQYFGPGTRLTVL.